This T cell receptor (beta chain) was identified in a study of T cell repertoires in cytomegalovirus infection. In the study overall: Newly reported HLA-C-restricted and thoroughly characterized HLA-B-restricted CMV epitopes were employed. In public TCR beta signatures, there were indications of both CMV infection and matching HLA type.

Concerning this clonotype itself: The antigen remains undetermined.

CDR3 length: 13 residues. V shed 4 bases and J shed 1 base, with 8 bases lying between them. CDR1 GTSNPN and CDR2 SVGIG come from the germline V gene (reference sequence). Overall study results and limits: The study found HLA-C-restricted CMV-specific TCR beta clonotypes dominating the ex vivo response. Carriers of CMV plus the relevant HLA were identified by cumulative public TCR beta family frequency.

One entry per CDR3 protein, called by TCRdb with MiXCR from the reads. This table has around 69,000 distinct CDR3 sequences, less than 30% appearing once. This receptor was obtained from a human donor in good health (CMV status not recorded). Some clones in this sample may be carry-over from other donors' samples. The chain uses TRBV30 and TRBJ2-1; tentative D call: TRBD2 (5 bases). The sample in question was CD8+ T cells from cultured PBMCs, obtained from culture after CMV antigen stimulation. CDR3 region: CAWNRGSYNEQFF. CDR3 DNA: TGTGCCTGGAACCGGGGTTCCTACAATGAGCAGTTCTTC.